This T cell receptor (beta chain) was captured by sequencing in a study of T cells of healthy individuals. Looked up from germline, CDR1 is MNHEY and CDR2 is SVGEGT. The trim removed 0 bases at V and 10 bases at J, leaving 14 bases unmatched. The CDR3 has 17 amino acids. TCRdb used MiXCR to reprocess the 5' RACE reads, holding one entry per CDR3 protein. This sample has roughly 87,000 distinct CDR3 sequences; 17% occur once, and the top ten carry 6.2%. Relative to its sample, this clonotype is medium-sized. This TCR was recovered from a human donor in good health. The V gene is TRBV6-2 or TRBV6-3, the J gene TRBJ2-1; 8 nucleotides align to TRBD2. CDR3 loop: CASSYSPGGITLREQFF. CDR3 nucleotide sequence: TGTGCCAGCAGTTACTCCCCGGGGGGGATCACACTTCGGGAGCAGTTCTTC.